This TCR beta chain was sequenced for a study of T cell responses to AZD1222 COVID-19 vaccine. At the level of the study: Timing groups of about 4 and about 12 weeks for second doses were pooled. Regarding the study as a whole: Compared with day 0, the breadth and depth of the Spike-specific TCR repertoire rose significantly after two doses of AZD1222.

TCRdb's table, derived via immunoSEQ multiplex PCR, lists solely in-frame clones and lacks some. The sample shows over 150,000 clones, 90% of them seen only once. Note on this clone: Antigen specificity is unknown.

Per germline, CDR1 SGHAT and CDR2 FQDESV (reference sequence). After removal of 1 base from V and 11 bases from J, the junction contained 13 bases not matched to a gene. This CDR3 spans 16 amino acids. The sample in question was peripheral blood, obtained on day 0 of AZD1222 vaccination. The chain uses TRBV11-1 and TRBJ1-1; the match to TRBD1 covers 10 bases. The origin of this receptor is an adult in good health. The CDR3 DNA sequence: TGTGCCAGCAGCTTAGTCGTGGGACAGGGGTACCGGCATGCTTTCTTT. This sequence encodes CASSLVVGQGYRHAFF.